Listed below are T cell receptor beta chains from one sample, sequenced in a study of T cell responses to AZD1222 COVID-19 vaccine. The table came from immunoSEQ multiplex PCR; TCRdb's copy has only in-frame clones and leaves some out. The table has about 110,000 clones, about 94% seen once. The sample here was peripheral blood, taken 28 days after the second AZD1222 dose. The receptors derive from an adult who received the AZD1222 COVID-19 vaccine. The CDR3 runs from the conserved cysteine through the conserved F or W. Fields, in order: V gene, CDR3 length, J gene, CDR3 protein.

V gene: TRBV10-3; CDR3 length: 17; J gene: TRBJ1-5; CDR3 protein: CAISESESLGASQPQHF
V gene: TRBV29-1; CDR3 length: 14; J gene: TRBJ1-5; CDR3 protein: CSVERTGGDQPQHF
V gene: TRBV10-2; CDR3 length: 13; J gene: TRBJ1-4; CDR3 protein: CASTRGLGEKLFF
V gene: TRBV5-6; CDR3 length: 13; J gene: TRBJ2-7; CDR3 protein: CASSGTGFYEQYF
V gene: TRBV18; CDR3 length: 15; J gene: TRBJ2-7; CDR3 protein: CASSPRDGRYYEQYF
V gene: TRBV19; CDR3 length: 14; J gene: TRBJ1-2; CDR3 protein: CASSPSGTGYGYTF
V gene: TRBV30; CDR3 length: 18; J gene: TRBJ1-2; CDR3 protein: CAWSGWTGGRDMDYGYTF
V gene: TRBV27; CDR3 length: 15; J gene: TRBJ2-7; CDR3 protein: CASSSLIRGAYEQYF
V gene: TRBV7-9; CDR3 length: 15; J gene: TRBJ1-2; CDR3 protein: CASSPVDRGLYGYTF
V gene: TRBV7-2; CDR3 length: 12; J gene: TRBJ1-3; CDR3 protein: CASSFNINTIYF
V gene: TRBV7-6; CDR3 length: 13; J gene: TRBJ2-7; CDR3 protein: CASSWSGSNEQYF
V gene: TRBV6-5; CDR3 length: 13; J gene: TRBJ1-2; CDR3 protein: CASRVGVGYGYTF
V gene: TRBV6-5; CDR3 length: 15; J gene: TRBJ2-7; CDR3 protein: CASSHFSGGTYEQYF
V gene: TRBV6-5; CDR3 length: 15; J gene: TRBJ2-3; CDR3 protein: CASRFDPTPLNEQYF
V gene: TRBV27; CDR3 length: 13; J gene: TRBJ1-1; CDR3 protein: CASGPYRHTEAFF